These 30 T cell receptor beta chains were all obtained from the same sample, sequenced in a study of blood T cell repertoires in COVID-19. Sequencing was performed with immunoSEQ multiplex PCR; in TCRdb, only in-frame clones are kept and a portion is missing. The sample gives some 200,000 clones, around 87% of which show up once; about 2.6% is in the top ten. Sequenced: peripheral blood. Receptors originate from a man aged 35-49 years with active or convalescent COVID-19.

The V call is TRBV5-5, the J call TRBJ1-3, with 7 bases lining up with TRBD1. CDR1 and CDR2 (germline): SGHKS, YYEKEE (reference sequence). The length of the CDR3 is 15 residues. V was clipped by 3 bases and J by 0 bases; unmatched bases: 3. CDR3 sequence: CASSSGGISGNTIYF. CDR3 DNA: TGTGCCAGCAGCTCAGGGGGAATCTCTGGAAACACCATATATTTT.

The rearrangement uses TRBV19 and TRBJ1-4; tentative D call: TRBD1 (5 bases). V lost 6 bases, J lost 0 bases, and 11 bases lay in between. Germline values: CDR1 LNHDA, CDR2 SQIVND (reference sequence). The CDR3 totals 15 residues. The CDR3 loop is CASSGGGATNEKLFF. The CDR3 DNA reads as TGTGCCAGTAGCGGGGGGGGTGCAACTAATGAAAAACTGTTTTTT.

The chain is built from TRBV27 and TRBJ1-4; 8 nucleotides agree with TRBD1. After removal of 6 bases from V and 7 bases from J, the junction contained 7 bases not matched to a gene. Germline CDR1 MNHEY, CDR2 SMNVEV (reference sequence). CDR3 length: 14 residues. DNA for the CDR3: TGTGCCAGCAGCCGCTCAGGGGGCGGTGAAAAACTGTTTTTT. This codes for CASSRSGGGEKLFF.

The chain links TRBV4-2 to TRBJ1-2; 10 nucleotides align to TRBD1. V was pared by 0 bases and J by 8 bases, with 3 bases of the junction left unmatched. The CDR3 is 14 residues long. The germline V gene has CDR1 LGHNA and CDR2 YNFKEQ. The CDR3 DNA follows: TGTGCCAGCAGCCAAGATCGGGACAGGGGAGGCTACACCTTC. As protein: CASSQDRDRGGYTF.

The genes are TRBV6-5 and TRBJ1-6; D possibly corresponds to TRBD1 (6 bases). CDR1 and CDR2 (germline): MNHEY, SVGAGI. Trimming took off 7 bases at V and 7 bases at J, with 11 bases between the two ends. CDR3 length: 13 amino acids. The CDR3 sequence: CASIQGWNSPLHF. The DNA of the CDR3 is TGTGCCAGCATTCAGGGGTGGAATTCACCCCTCCACTTT.

The chain couples TRBV28 to TRBJ1-2; TRBD1 might be the D (5 bases). The V gene lost 5 bases and the J gene lost 7 bases, with 23 bases spanning the gap. The CDR3 runs to 16 residues. Germline V gives CDR1 MDHEN, CDR2 SYDVKM. The CDR3 DNA is TGTGCCAGCAGTCCCGCCCCGGAGGGAGGGGAAAGTGGCTACACCTTC. Protein product: CASSPAPEGGESGYTF.

The chain employs TRBV11-2 and TRBJ1-2; D is ambiguous. This CDR3 is 13 amino acids long. V gave up 0 bases and J gave up 8 bases, with 10 bases separating them. The germline V gene has CDR1 SGHAT and CDR2 FQNNGV. The CDR3 nucleotides are TGTGCCAGCAGCTTAGATGGGTCGGGAGGCTACACCTTC. Its translation: CASSLDGSGGYTF.

The chain carries TRBV5-1 and TRBJ2-1; perhaps TRBD1 as D (7 bases). Trimming cost V 1 base and J 3 bases, with 17 bases left between them. The CDR3 has 17 amino acids. Germline V gene data show CDR1 as SGHRS and CDR2 as YFSETQ. The CDR3 reads CASSLSTWRDSYNEQFF. CDR3 bases: TGCGCCAGCAGCTTGTCCACGTGGCGGGACAGCTACAATGAGCAGTTCTTC.

Only a few counts were recorded for this clone. The chain carries TRBV2 and TRBJ1-4; no definite D call. The CDR3 is made up of 16 amino acids. Germline V lookup: CDR1 SNHLY, CDR2 FYNNEI. V lost 2 bases, J lost 0 bases, and 10 bases lay in between. Here the CDR3 reads CASSEIYIATNEKLFF. In nucleotides, the CDR3 is TGTGCCAGCAGTGAAATTTATATCGCAACTAATGAAAAACTGTTTTTT.

The V gene is TRBV18, the J gene TRBJ2-3; a possible D gene is TRBD1 (5 bases). CDR1 is KGHSH, CDR2 LQKENI, per germline. V was cut by 6 bases and J by 3 bases, with 16 bases left in between. The CDR3 loop spans 15 amino acids. CDR3 sequence reads: CASSPGHSGTDTQYF. The CDR3 DNA reads as TGTGCCAGCTCGCCAGGACATTCTGGGACAGATACGCAGTATTTT.

The gene calls are TRBV24-1 and TRBJ2-2; the match to TRBD1 covers 12 bases. CDR3 size: 15 residues. The germline V gene encodes CDR1 KGHDR and CDR2 SFDVKD. V lost 7 bases, J lost 2 bases, and 1 base stayed unmatched. The CDR3 DNA is TGTGCCACCAGAGGGACAGGGGGCAACACCGGGGAGCTGTTTTTT. It translates to CATRGTGGNTGELFF.

Here the CDR3 reads CASSPQGAGQPQHF. Written as DNA, the CDR3 is TGTGCCAGCAGCCCACAGGGGGCTGGTCAGCCCCAGCATTTT. The rearrangement links TRBV13 to TRBJ1-5; 9 nucleotides agree with TRBD1. V dropped 5 bases and J dropped 6; count of bases not matched to a gene: 5. CDR3 length: 14 residues. Germline V gene sequence: CDR1 PRHDT, CDR2 FYEKMQ (reference sequence).

CDR3 sequence: CASSPGGHSGNTIYF. The CDR3 coding sequence is TGTGCCAGCAGCCCAGGGGGACACTCTGGAAACACCATATATTTT. The chain carries TRBV6-2 or TRBV6-3 and TRBJ1-3; 7 bases line up with TRBD1. The germline CDR1 and CDR2 sequences are MNHEY and SVGEGT. The CDR3 runs to 15 residues. J was trimmed by 0 bases and V by 6 bases; bases with no gene match: 5.

This clone was counted between two and nine times. The rearrangement joins TRBV27 to TRBJ1-6; no clear D. V was shortened by 6 bases and J by 3 bases, with 18 bases between the two germline ends. The CDR3 totals 17 residues. CDR1 is MNHEY and CDR2 is SMNVEV in the germline V gene (reference sequence). The CDR3 DNA follows: TGTGCCAGCAGCTCAAGTAGAGGCCGGAACTATAATTCACCCCTCCACTTT. It specifies CASSSSRGRNYNSPLHF.

Only a few counts were recorded for this clone. The V call is TRBV30, the J call TRBJ1-1, with 7 bases aligning to TRBD1. Trimming at V came to 2 bases and at J to 0 bases, leaving 6 bases not matched to a gene. There are 15 residues in the CDR3. Germline V CDR1 and CDR2: GTSNPN, SVGIG (reference sequence). The CDR3 nucleotides read TGTGCCTGGAGTCGCAGGGGGGTAATGAACACTGAAGCTTTCTTT. Protein sequence: CAWSRRGVMNTEAFF.

In DNA, the CDR3 is TGTGCCTGGACGAAAAACCCCCCCAGGGGGAGCACAGATACGCAGTATTTT. This gives the protein CAWTKNPPRGSTDTQYF. The V and J genes are TRBV30 and TRBJ2-3, with 7 bases aligning to TRBD1. The germline V gene encodes CDR1 GTSNPN and CDR2 SVGIG (reference sequence). Trimming removed 4 bases from V and 0 bases from J; junction bases left unmatched: 13. This CDR3 comprises 17 residues.

V gene TRBV11-1 combines with J gene TRBJ1-2; 8 bases align to TRBD1. The V gene's germline CDR1 is SGHAT and CDR2 FQDESV (reference sequence). V trimming: 4 bases; J trimming: 10 bases; junction bases outside the gene matches: 5. This CDR3 has 12 amino acids. CDR3 sequence: CASSSGTGDYTF. The CDR3 bases are TGTGCCAGCAGCTCCGGGACAGGAGACTACACCTTC.

V gene TRBV7-2 combines with J gene TRBJ2-1, with 13 nucleotides matching TRBD2. Germline V gene sequence: CDR1 SGHTA, CDR2 FQGNSA. The CDR3 is made up of 16 amino acids. J was trimmed by 9 bases and V by 5 bases; bases with no gene match: 10. The CDR3 sequence: CASSPGLAGRRGEQFF. The CDR3 nucleotides are TGTGCCAGCAGCCCGGGACTAGCGGGGAGGAGAGGTGAGCAGTTCTTC.

The chain is built from TRBV7-3 and TRBJ2-2; D not certain. Germline values: CDR1 SGHTA, CDR2 FQGTGA. Trimming left V 4 bases short and J 4 bases short, with 19 bases between. This CDR3 region has 17 residues. As DNA, the CDR3 is TGTGCCAGCAGCTCTACCTTGGCCAGGTCGACCACCGGGGAGCTGTTTTTT. Translated, it gives CASSSTLARSTTGELFF.

The gene calls are TRBV7-3 and TRBJ2-7; possibly TRBD1 for D (5 bases). The germline V gene has CDR1 SGHTA and CDR2 FQGTGA. V lost 4 bases, J lost 4 bases, and 11 bases lay in between. The CDR3 runs to 13 residues. CDR3 nucleotides: TGTGCCAGCAGCTCCGACCAGGGTTACGAGCAGTACTTC. Its translation is CASSSDQGYEQYF.

This chain links TRBV3-1 (or the pseudogene TRBV3-2) with TRBJ1-6; tentative D call: TRBD1 (6 bases). Trimming stripped 4 bases from V and 3 bases from J, with 10 bases between. The CDR3 contains 15 residues. CDR1 is LGHDT and CDR2 is YNNKEL in the germline V gene (reference sequence). CDR3 nucleotides: TGTGCCAGCAGCCGGACAGTCCACTATAATTCACCCCTCCACTTT. Protein: CASSRTVHYNSPLHF.

This rearrangement joins TRBV5-6 to TRBJ2-7; D is possibly TRBD1 (5 bases). The CDR3 sequence is 13 residues long. V shed 4 bases and J shed 2 bases, with 10 bases lying between them. The germline V gene has CDR1 SGHDT and CDR2 YYEEEE. CDR3 nucleotide sequence: TGTGCCAGCAGCGCCGACAGACCCTACGAGCAGTACTTC. This translates into CASSADRPYEQYF.

This clone has only a few counts. The V and J genes are TRBV18 and TRBJ1-2; D is possibly TRBD1 (5 bases). Deletions cut 3 bases from V and 4 bases from J, with 9 bases between. The CDR3 loop spans 13 amino acids. Germline CDR1 and CDR2: KGHSH and LQKENI. The CDR3 region has the DNA TGTGCCAGCTCACCGGACAACGGCTATGGCTACACCTTC. Amino acid sequence: CASSPDNGYGYTF.

Only a few counts were recorded for this clone. The chain combines TRBV3-1 (or the pseudogene TRBV3-2) with TRBJ1-6, with unresolved D. Germline V lookup: CDR1 LGHDT, CDR2 YNNKEL (reference sequence). The ends were cut back, 1 base at V and 10 bases at J, with 11 bases in the middle. The CDR3 is 14 residues long. CDR3 residues: CASSQGSDSSPLHF. The CDR3 DNA is TGTGCCAGCAGCCAAGGTTCGGATAGCTCACCCCTCCACTTT.

The count of this clone is one. The V gene is TRBV15, the J gene TRBJ2-1; 10 bases agree with TRBD1. J lost 3 bases, V lost 1 base, and 0 bases had no gene match. This CDR3 has 15 amino acids. CDR1 and CDR2 from the germline V gene are LNHNV and YYDKDF (reference sequence). CDR3 amino acids: CATSRGTGGYNEQFF. The CDR3 coding sequence is TGTGCCACCAGCAGAGGGACAGGGGGCTACAATGAGCAGTTCTTC.

V gene TRBV4-1 combines with J gene TRBJ2-1, with TRBD2 as a possible D gene (7 bases). Trimming cost V 1 base and J 6 bases, with 13 bases left between them. The CDR3 is made up of 15 amino acids. The V gene's germline CDR1 is MGHRA and CDR2 YSYEKL. The CDR3: CASSQAEGGGNEQFF. CDR3 sequence (DNA): TGCGCCAGCAGCCAAGCTGAGGGGGGGGGCAATGAGCAGTTCTTC.

This clone was observed a single time. The chain has TRBV10-3 and TRBJ2-3; possible D gene TRBD2, 6 bases. Germline V gives CDR1 ENHRY, CDR2 SYGVKD. The V end lost 8 bases, the J end lost 2 bases, and 14 bases lay between the germline ends. The CDR3 totals 14 residues. CDR3 in DNA: TGTGCCATCGGGGGAGGTGGGGTCACAGATACGCAGTATTTT. As protein: CAIGGGGVTDTQYF.

The chain recombines TRBV7-9 with TRBJ1-5; 7 bases align to TRBD1. The junction had 2 bases not matched to a gene; V was cut back by 3 bases and J by 3 bases. Germline CDR1 and CDR2: SEHNR and FQNEAQ (reference sequence). CDR3 length: 14 amino acids. CDR3 protein: CASSFGQANQPQHF. Written as DNA, the CDR3 is TGTGCCAGCAGCTTCGGACAGGCCAATCAGCCCCAGCATTTT.

This rearrangement joins TRBV7-6 to TRBJ2-3; D perhaps matches TRBD2 (5 bases). Trimming stripped 1 base from V and 2 bases from J, with 10 bases between. Germline V gene lookup returns CDR1 SGHVS and CDR2 FNYEAQ. There are 15 residues in the CDR3. The CDR3 region has the DNA TGTGCCAGCAGCTTAGTGTTCGGGGACACAGATACGCAGTATTTT. It specifies CASSLVFGDTDTQYF. Complete variable domain (other parts from reference TRBV7-6 and TRBJ2-3): GAGVSQSPRYKVTKRGQDVALRCDPISGHVSLYWYRQALGQGPEFLTYFNYEAQQDKSGLPNDRFSAERPEGSISTLTIQRTEQRDSAMYRCASSLVFGDTDTQYFGPGTRLTVL.

This clone has just one count. V usage is TRBV11-2 and J usage is TRBJ2-4, with 7 bases lining up with TRBD1. CDR3 length: 15 amino acids. The V segment lost 8 bases and the J segment 1 base; nucleotides outside the gene matches: 8. The germline CDR1 and CDR2 sequences are SGHAT and FQNNGV. In nucleotides, the CDR3 is TGTGCCAGCGAAAAGGGGGCGCCGGCCAAAAACATTCAGTACTTC. Protein: CASEKGAPAKNIQYF.